These 9 T cell receptor beta chains originate from one sample sequenced in a study of blood T cell repertoires in COVID-19. The assay was immunoSEQ multiplex PCR, and TCRdb's table has in-frame clones only and misses some. Found here are about 190,000 clones, around 79% of them singletons; the top ten hold 13%. The sequenced material came from peripheral blood. These receptors all stem from a man between 45 and 60 years old who had recovered from COVID-19.

The CDR3 is CSVDRTGGDYGYTF. The DNA for the CDR3 is TGCAGCGTTGATAGGACAGGGGGCGACTATGGCTACACCTTC. The V call is TRBV29-1, the J call TRBJ1-2, with 11 bases fitting TRBD1. Germline CDR1 SQVTM, CDR2 ANQGSEA. This CDR3 region has 14 residues. The V and J ends lost 3 bases and 3 bases, in that order; junction bases with no gene match: 3.

Only a few counts were recorded for this clone. The chain recombines TRBV7-2 with TRBJ2-5, with TRBD2 identical over 7 bases. Trimming at V came to 3 bases and at J to 2 bases, leaving 6 bases not matched to a gene. Per the germline V gene, CDR1 is SGHTA and CDR2 is FQGNSA. This CDR3 is 15 amino acids long. The CDR3 region is CASSFLAVKQETQYF. The CDR3 bases are TGTGCCAGCAGCTTTCTAGCGGTAAAACAAGAGACCCAGTACTTC.

Comments on this clone: Relative to the germline gene, one junction end is altered; a read error may explain this. The V gene is TRBV27, the J gene TRBJ2-7, with D possibly being TRBD1 (5 bases). This CDR3 comprises 15 residues. The germline CDR1 and CDR2 sequences are MNHEY and SMNVEV (reference sequence). The CDR3 DNA is TGTGCCAGCAGTGTATCGAGACAGCTCATCTACGAGCAGTACTTC. Its translation: CASSVSRQLIYEQYF.

This chain links TRBV24-1 with TRBJ2-7; D may be TRBD1 (8 bases). With 4 bases removed from V and 2 bases from J, the gap between germline ends came to 14 bases. Germline CDR1 KGHDR, CDR2 SFDVKD. The length of the CDR3 is 15 residues. The CDR3 nucleotides read TGTGCCACCAGTGAATTAACAGGGGGGGCCTACGAGCAGTACTTC. This gives the protein CATSELTGGAYEQYF.

The chain couples TRBV4-2 to TRBJ2-6; no clear D. The germline gives CDR1 LGHNA, CDR2 YNFKEQ. V dropped 0 bases and J dropped 0 bases, with 6 bases sitting between them. The length of the CDR3 is 16 residues. The CDR3 nucleotides read TGTGCCAGCAGCCAAGAAGTGAGCTCTGGGGCCAACGTCCTGACTTTC. Translating gives CASSQEVSSGANVLTF.

The CDR3 reads CASSRQGQNTEAFF. The CDR3 DNA reads TGTGCCAGCAGTAGACAGGGGCAGAACACTGAAGCTTTCTTT. This chain joins TRBV25-1 and TRBJ1-1; 8 bases agree with TRBD1. There are 14 residues in the CDR3. J was trimmed by 1 base and V by 5 bases; bases with no gene match: 3. The germline V gene encodes CDR1 MGHDK and CDR2 SYGVNS.

The chain carries TRBV24-1 and TRBJ2-5, with a tentative D call TRBD2 (6 bases). The CDR3 sequence is 17 residues long. Germline CDR1 KGHDR, CDR2 SFDVKD. The V gene lost 4 bases and the J gene lost 3 bases, with 20 bases spanning the gap. The CDR3 spells CATSEIKAGSTEETQYF. The CDR3 nucleotides are TGTGCCACCAGTGAGATAAAAGCGGGTAGTACAGAAGAGACCCAGTACTTC.

The rearrangement links TRBV4-2 to TRBJ1-5, with 8 nucleotides matching TRBD1. The V gene's germline CDR1 is LGHNA and CDR2 YNFKEQ. This CDR3 contains 16 residues. V trimming: 2 bases; J trimming: 2 bases; junction bases outside the gene matches: 5. The DNA for the CDR3 is TGTGCCAGCAGCCAAAAACAGGGGGGAGGCAATCAGCCCCAGCATTTT. Translating it yields CASSQKQGGGNQPQHF.

The chain is built from TRBV12-3 or TRBV12-4 and TRBJ1-2, with a possible D match to TRBD1 (5 bases). Trimming removed 3 bases at V and 8 bases at J, with 13 bases between. CDR3 length: 13 residues. The CDR3 DNA is TGTGCCAGCAGTTTGGATGGGGGAGGCGGCTACACCTTC. This encodes CASSLDGGGGYTF.